A single sample is the source of the 16 T cell receptor beta chains below, sequenced in a study of blood T cell repertoires in COVID-19. TCRdb's copy holds only in-frame clones and misses some; the assay was immunoSEQ multiplex PCR. The data hold under 250,000 clones, with more than 65% observed a single time. The sample consisted of peripheral blood. The receptors shown here come from a middle-aged man with active or convalescent COVID-19.

This chain joins TRBV9 and TRBJ1-2; the match to TRBD1 covers 9 bases. CDR1 is SGDLS and CDR2 is YYNGEE in the germline V gene. The trim removed 2 bases at V and 5 bases at J, leaving 10 bases unmatched. The CDR3 loop spans 16 amino acids. CDR3 in DNA: TGTGCCAGCAGCGTTGATGGACAGGGGATCCCTTATGGCTACACCTTC. This translates into CASSVDGQGIPYGYTF.

This chain connects TRBV18 to TRBJ2-7; possible D gene TRBD1, 5 bases. The germline V gene has CDR1 KGHSH and CDR2 LQKENI. V lost 6 bases and J 2 bases, leaving 14 bases between the germline ends. CDR3 length: 14 residues. The CDR3 coding sequence is TGTGCCAGCTCTCAGGGTCCTAATGCCTACGAGCAGTACTTC. Protein product: CASSQGPNAYEQYF. Full variable domain (rest looked up from reference TRBV18 and TRBJ2-7): NAGVMQNPRHLVRRRGQEARLRCSPMKGHSHVYWYRQLPEEGLKFMVYLQKENIIDESGMPKERFSAEFPKEGPSILRIQQVVRGDSAAYFCASSQGPNAYEQYFGPGTRLTVT.

This clone was detected only once. The chain is built from TRBV12-3 or TRBV12-4 and TRBJ2-7, with D uncertain. V was shortened by 4 bases and J by 0 bases, with 7 bases between the two germline ends. This CDR3 is 13 amino acids long. The CDR3 bases are TGTGCCAGCAGTTCTTCTTCCTCCTACGAGCAGTACTTC. It encodes CASSSSSSYEQYF.

J is TRBJ2-1 and V is TRBV5-6; 8 bases are shared with TRBD1. The V gene end was trimmed by 0 bases and the J gene end by 4 bases; junction bases not matched to a gene: 6. This CDR3 region has 16 residues. Germline CDR1 is SGHDT and CDR2 is YYEEEE. This chain's CDR3 is CASSLDRGSLYNEQFF. The DNA of the CDR3 is TGTGCCAGCAGCTTGGACAGGGGGTCTCTATACAATGAGCAGTTCTTC.

The genes are TRBV18 and TRBJ2-7; D is perhaps TRBD1 (7 bases). Germline V gives CDR1 KGHSH, CDR2 LQKENI. V gave up 3 bases and J gave up 6 bases, with 18 bases separating them. The CDR3 has 15 amino acids. CDR3 residues: CASSPARGRFGEQYF. In nucleotides, the CDR3 is TGTGCCAGCTCACCCGCCAGGGGGAGGTTCGGCGAGCAGTACTTC.

The genes are TRBV20-1 and TRBJ1-1; D unresolved. Per germline, CDR1 DFQATT and CDR2 SNEGSKA (reference sequence). The CDR3 extends over 11 amino acids. Trimming removed 3 bases at V and 5 bases at J, with 7 bases between. CDR3 residues: CSARKTTEAFF. DNA for the CDR3: TGCAGTGCTAGGAAAACAACTGAAGCTTTCTTT.

The table lists this clone with many counts. This chain joins TRBV10-1 and TRBJ2-2, with 8 bases fitting TRBD2. CDR3 length equals 16 residues. V lost 1 base to trimming and J lost 4 bases; unmatched junction nucleotides: 5. Germline V lookup: CDR1 WNHNN, CDR2 SYGVQD (reference sequence). The CDR3 here is CASSELRGAFTGELFF. The DNA of the CDR3 is TGCGCCAGCAGTGAGTTGCGGGGGGCCTTCACCGGGGAGCTGTTTTTT.

The chain employs TRBV5-5 and TRBJ1-1; TRBD1 is a possible D gene (5 bases). The CDR3 is made up of 15 amino acids. Trimming pared 2 bases from V and 1 base from J, leaving 12 bases between. The germline V gene has CDR1 SGHKS and CDR2 YYEKEE (reference sequence). CDR3: CASSFSGSWNTEAFF. CDR3 sequence (DNA): TGTGCCAGCAGCTTCTCAGGGTCGTGGAACACTGAAGCTTTCTTT.

This clone was counted once. V is TRBV19 and J is TRBJ1-2; 10 bases agree with TRBD1. Germline V gene data show CDR1 as LNHDA and CDR2 as SQIVND (reference sequence). V lost 0 bases, J lost 5 bases, and 9 bases stayed unmatched. CDR3 length equals 17 residues. The CDR3 bases are TGTGCCAGTAGTATAGATGGGACAGGGGCTTCTACTTATGGCTACACCTTC. Translated, it gives CASSIDGTGASTYGYTF.

This chain joins TRBV5-4 and TRBJ2-1, with D possibly matching TRBD2 (6 bases). Germline lookup yields CDR1 SGHNT and CDR2 YYREEE (reference sequence). This CDR3 has 13 residues. Between the trimmed V and J ends, which lost 0 bases and 8 bases, there was a span of 9 bases. The CDR3 bases are TGTGCCAGCAGCTTGGGGGGGGACCATGAGCAGTTCTTC. Translating gives CASSLGGDHEQFF.

This rearrangement joins TRBV2 to TRBJ2-5; the D is unclear. The CDR3 spans 14 residues. V lost 7 bases, J lost 0 bases, and 12 bases lay in between. From germline, CDR1 is SNHLY and CDR2 FYNNEI. As DNA, the CDR3 is TGTGCCAGCACGACGACTGACTACCAAGAGACCCAGTACTTC. This gives the protein CASTTTDYQETQYF.

This chain connects TRBV12-3 or TRBV12-4 to TRBJ2-7, with D unresolved. The length of the CDR3 is 13 residues. Between the trimmed V and J ends, which lost 5 bases and 1 base, there was a span of 9 bases. The CDR3 nucleotides read TGTGCCAGCAGTGTTCAGGTATCCTACGAGCAGTACTTC. Protein product: CASSVQVSYEQYF.

V gene TRBV28 combines with J gene TRBJ1-2, with D unclear. Germline assignment: CDR1 MDHEN and CDR2 SYDVKM. The CDR3 has 14 residues. Trimming left V 2 bases short and J 0 bases short, with 7 bases between. The CDR3 sequence: CASSLERANYGYTF. CDR3 nucleotide sequence: TGTGCCAGCAGTTTAGAGCGAGCTAACTATGGCTACACCTTC.

Many counts were recorded for this clone. The chain combines TRBV9 with TRBJ2-3, with D hard to call. The CDR3 totals 13 residues. The V gene's germline CDR1 is SGDLS and CDR2 YYNGEE. The V end was cut by 1 base, the J end by 2 bases, with 5 bases between. The CDR3 spells CASSVTFTDTQYF. The CDR3 region has the DNA TGTGCCAGCAGCGTAACTTTCACAGATACGCAGTATTTT.

This chain uses TRBV12-3 or TRBV12-4 with TRBJ2-3, with 9 nucleotides matching TRBD2. CDR3 length: 13 residues. J lost 3 bases, V lost 7 bases, and 2 bases had no gene match. The CDR3 loop is CASNLAGTDTQYF. The CDR3 coding sequence is TGTGCCAGCAACCTAGCGGGGACAGATACGCAGTATTTT.

The chain links TRBV28 to TRBJ2-7, with 8 bases aligning to TRBD1. V trimming: 6 bases; J trimming: 3 bases; junction bases outside the gene matches: 10. Germline CDR1 reads MDHEN; CDR2 reads SYDVKM. The CDR3 length is 15 residues. The CDR3 bases are TGTGCCAGCAGCGACAGGGACAGGTACTACTACGAGCAGTACTTC. This translates into CASSDRDRYYYEQYF.